This entry features one TCR beta chain sequence. This clone's antigen is unknown. There are no base qualities to consult, and no much larger clone falls within one base. The sample is drawn from a study of blood T cells in healthy people across ages (dated by TCRdb to 2013 to 2016). With regard to the full study: In model experiments, roughly one uniquely barcoded TCR beta cDNA molecule per two T cells was captured by template switching. Age-related changes in TCR beta repertoire diversity were measured in the study by deep sequencing normalized with unique cDNA molecular identifiers. To avoid experimental bias, donors of different ages were randomly spread across the sequencing lanes. Using the same blood draw, the study looked at two additional independent replicas of 1 million unique cDNA reads for two donors, one aged 18 to 29 and the other aged 80 or older. Donors were grouped into four age groups: young (average roughly 17 years), middle-aged (39), aged (about 60) and long-lived (82).

The library was produced with 5' RACE. The run used an Illumina HiSeq 2500. A second PCR of about 7 to 12 cycles was run with a J-beta primer mix and a sample-barcoded 5' primer. A unique molecular identifier was introduced onto each TCR beta cDNA molecule by a template-switch 5' adaptor carrying 12 random nucleotides. Each sample yielded at least 2.5 million CDR3-containing paired-end reads. The Mint cDNA synthesis kit, primed by a TRBC-specific oligonucleotide, was used to synthesize first-strand cDNA from all RNA. Following uracil-DNA glycosylase treatment, a first 18-cycle PCR with universal primers M1SS and BC2_uni_R was performed on all cDNA. The authors processed their data as follows. Each sample was normalized by randomly selecting 1 million high-quality reads, each carrying a distinct molecular identifier. Instead of being binned into consensus sequences, reads with shared molecular identifiers were discarded. CDR3 identification, clonotype clustering and error correction used MiTCR with a Q25 quality threshold and the strictest error-elimination algorithm. A nonparametric unseen species model using Euler transformation provided a lower-bound estimate of total TCR beta diversity. TCRdb reran the public reads through fastp at Q25 and MiXCR, keeping productive beta chains. Identical CDR3 protein sequences are pooled into one entry, listed with their most common genes and DNA. The V and J calls shown here were made by TCRdb, not taken from the authors' results. In this sample the table shows just under 750,000 distinct CDR3 sequences, about 24% of which occur a single time. The ten largest clones capture 20% to 25% of the sample.

From the cysteine up to the phenylalanine, the CDR3 has a length of 17 residues. The DNA shown is the 51-base CDR3, in frame from base 1. The germline V gene (reference sequence) provides CDR1 SEHNR and CDR2 FQNEAQ. V lost 4 bases and J lost 1 base, and the count of bases not matched to a germline gene is 10. Donors were under 40 systemically healthy Caucasian individuals from Russia aged roughly 6 to 100 years. Each donor gave around 9.9 milliliters of peripheral blood, collected into EDTA-treated Vacutainer tubes. Ficoll-Paque density-gradient centrifugation was used to isolate PBMCs, with at least 7 million per sample. Trizol reagent was used to extract total RNA from PBMCs, with at least 5 micrograms per sample. For every donor, an aliquot of PBMCs went through flow cytometry to measure the percentages of naive CD45RAhigh/CD27high T cells. Beyond this particular receptor, the publication reports: Observed TCR beta diversity per million T cells fell roughly linearly with age, and a significant reduction was already apparent by age roughly 40. Total diversity estimates from one million sequenced T cells were considered lower bounds and underestimates. There was a strong correlation between observed TCR beta diversity and the percentage of naive T cells measured by flow cytometry. The CMV infection status of donors was not known, potentially confounding age-related changes in expanded clonotypes. Conclusive comparison of naive and antigen-experienced compartments was prevented by the profiling of bulk unsorted PBMCs. Compared with the aged group, the long-lived group had more naive CD4+ T cells, fewer expanded clones and increased TCR diversity, suggesting age selection.

The sequence links TRBV7-9 to TRBJ2-1, with TRBD1 matching 7 junction bases. This TCR came from a man aged 70-80 years in good health. Sequencing was done on a sample of blood. The CDR3 amino acid sequence is: CASSSLPQGWSYNEQFF. The sequenced DNA: TGTGCCAGCAGCTCACTTCCACAGGGGTGGTCCTACAATGAGCAGTTCTTC.